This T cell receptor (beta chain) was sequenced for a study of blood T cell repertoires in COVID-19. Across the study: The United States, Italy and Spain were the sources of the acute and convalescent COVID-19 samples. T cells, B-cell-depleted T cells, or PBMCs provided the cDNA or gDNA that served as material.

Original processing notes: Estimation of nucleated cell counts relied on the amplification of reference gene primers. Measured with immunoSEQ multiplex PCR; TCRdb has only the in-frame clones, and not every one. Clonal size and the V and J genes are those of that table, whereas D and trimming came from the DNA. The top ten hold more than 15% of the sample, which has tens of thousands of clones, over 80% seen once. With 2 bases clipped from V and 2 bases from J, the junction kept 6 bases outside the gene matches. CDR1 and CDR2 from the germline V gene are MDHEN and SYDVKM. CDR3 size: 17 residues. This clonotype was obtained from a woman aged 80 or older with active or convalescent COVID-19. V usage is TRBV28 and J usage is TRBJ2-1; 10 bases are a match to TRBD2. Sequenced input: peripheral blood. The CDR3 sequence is CASSLILTSGTYNEQFF. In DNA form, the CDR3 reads TGTGCCAGCAGTTTAATCTTAACTAGCGGGACCTACAATGAGCAGTTCTTC.